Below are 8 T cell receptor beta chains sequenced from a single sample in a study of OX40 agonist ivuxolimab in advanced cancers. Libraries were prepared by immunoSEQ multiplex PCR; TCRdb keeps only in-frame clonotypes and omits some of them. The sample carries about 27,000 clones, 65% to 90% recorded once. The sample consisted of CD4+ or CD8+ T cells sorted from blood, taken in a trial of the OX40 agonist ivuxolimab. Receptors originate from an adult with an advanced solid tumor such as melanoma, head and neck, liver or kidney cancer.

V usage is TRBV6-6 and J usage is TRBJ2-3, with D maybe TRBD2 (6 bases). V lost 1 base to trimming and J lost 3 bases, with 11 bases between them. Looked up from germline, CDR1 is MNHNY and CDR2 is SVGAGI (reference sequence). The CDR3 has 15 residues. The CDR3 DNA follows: TGTGCCAGCAGTTACTTCACGGGGGAGACAGATACGCAGTATTTT. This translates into CASSYFTGETDTQYF.

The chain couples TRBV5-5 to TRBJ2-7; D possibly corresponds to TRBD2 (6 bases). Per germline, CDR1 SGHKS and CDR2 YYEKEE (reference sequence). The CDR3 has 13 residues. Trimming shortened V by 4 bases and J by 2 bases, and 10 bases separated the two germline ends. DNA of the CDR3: TGTGCCAGCAGCGGCGGGAATACCTACGAGCAGTACTTC. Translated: CASSGGNTYEQYF.

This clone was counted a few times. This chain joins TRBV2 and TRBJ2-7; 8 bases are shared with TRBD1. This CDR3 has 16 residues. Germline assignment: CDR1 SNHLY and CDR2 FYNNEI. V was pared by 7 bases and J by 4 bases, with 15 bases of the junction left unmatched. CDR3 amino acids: CASTTLPGQANYEQYF. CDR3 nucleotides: TGTGCCAGCACCACACTCCCGGGACAGGCGAATTACGAGCAGTACTTC. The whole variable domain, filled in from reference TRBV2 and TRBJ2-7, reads EPEVTQTPSHQVTQMGQEVILRCVPISNHLYFYWYRQILGQKVEFLVSFYNNEISEKSEIFDDQFSVERPDGSNFTLKIRSTKLEDSAMYFCASTTLPGQANYEQYFGPGTRLTVT.

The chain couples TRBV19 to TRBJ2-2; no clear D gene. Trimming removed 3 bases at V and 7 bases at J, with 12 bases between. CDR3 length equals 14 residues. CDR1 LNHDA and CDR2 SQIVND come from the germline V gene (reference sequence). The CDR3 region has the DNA TGTGCCAGTAGTATCGTCAGGACCAGCGGGGAGCTGTTTTTT. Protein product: CASSIVRTSGELFF.

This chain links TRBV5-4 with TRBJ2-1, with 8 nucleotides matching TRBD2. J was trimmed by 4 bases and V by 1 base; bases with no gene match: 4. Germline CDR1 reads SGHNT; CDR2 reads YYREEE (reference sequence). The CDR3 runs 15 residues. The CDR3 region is CASSLSPSGYNEQFF. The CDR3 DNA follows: TGTGCCAGCAGCTTGTCGCCTAGCGGGTACAATGAGCAGTTCTTC.

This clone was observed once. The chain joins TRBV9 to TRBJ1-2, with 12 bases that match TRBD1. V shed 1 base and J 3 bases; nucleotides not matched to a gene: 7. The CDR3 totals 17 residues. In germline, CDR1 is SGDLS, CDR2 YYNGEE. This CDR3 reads CASSVRSGQGADYGYTF. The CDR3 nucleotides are TGTGCCAGCAGCGTACGGTCGGGACAGGGGGCAGACTATGGCTACACCTTC.

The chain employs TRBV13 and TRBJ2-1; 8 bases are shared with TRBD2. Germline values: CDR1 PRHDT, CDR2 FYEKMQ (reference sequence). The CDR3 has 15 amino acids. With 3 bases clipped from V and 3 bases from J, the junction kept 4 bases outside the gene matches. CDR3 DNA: TGTGCCAGCAGCTTTGTACTAGCGGACTACAATGAGCAGTTCTTC. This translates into CASSFVLADYNEQFF. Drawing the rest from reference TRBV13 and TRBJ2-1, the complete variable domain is AAGVIQSPRHLIKEKRETATLKCYPIPRHDTVYWYQQGPGQDPQFLISFYEKMQSDKGSIPDRFSAQQFSDYHSELNMSSLELGDSALYFCASSFVLADYNEQFFGPGTRLTVL.

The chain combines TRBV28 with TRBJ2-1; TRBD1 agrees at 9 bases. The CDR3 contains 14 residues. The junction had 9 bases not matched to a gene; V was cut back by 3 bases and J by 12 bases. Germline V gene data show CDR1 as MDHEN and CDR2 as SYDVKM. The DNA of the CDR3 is TGTGCCAGCAGTTTCGGGACAGGGTTCTTTGGGCAGTTCTTC. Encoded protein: CASSFGTGFFGQFF.